The 25 T cell receptor beta chains below all came from one sample that was sequenced in a study of shared T cell receptors in the human thymus. Sequenced by immunoSEQ multiplex PCR; TCRdb stores in-frame clones only, minus some. Among 450,000 to 650,000 clones listed, about 84% were seen once. These same records also appear under a second study, on human thymus T cells.

The sequencing sample was made of thymocytes. The receptor source for this set is a boy in the first two years of life with a congenital heart defect.

The V and J genes are TRBV28 and TRBJ2-5; TRBD1 is a possible D gene (6 bases). The germline CDR1 and CDR2 sequences are MDHEN and SYDVKM. CDR3 length: 11 amino acids. The V gene lost 4 bases and the J gene lost 11 bases, with 11 bases spanning the gap. In DNA form, the CDR3 reads TGTGCCAGCAGTTCACAGGGTAGGCAGTACTTC. This gives the protein CASSSQGRQYF.

This sequence joins TRBV11-3 and TRBJ2-7; TRBD2 aligns across 13 bases. The CDR3 runs 17 residues. CDR1 and CDR2 (germline): SGHNT, YENEEA. V dropped 3 bases and J dropped 1; count of bases not matched to a gene: 6. CDR3 amino acids: CASSFGTSGKPSYEQYF. DNA for the CDR3: TGTGCCAGCAGCTTTGGGACTAGCGGGAAACCTTCCTACGAGCAGTACTTC.

The chain uses TRBV11-2 and TRBJ1-2, with 7 bases matching TRBD1. The CDR3 has 12 amino acids. Germline CDR1 is SGHAT and CDR2 is FQNNGV. The V and J ends lost 7 bases and 5 bases, in that order; junction bases with no gene match: 4. This chain's CDR3 is CASTDRKYGYTF. CDR3 nucleotide sequence: TGTGCCAGCACGGACAGGAAATATGGCTACACCTTC.

CDR3 residues: CASSDGKWETQYF. DNA for the CDR3: TGTGCCAGCAGCGACGGGAAGTGGGAGACCCAGTACTTC. The J gene is TRBJ2-5, the V gene TRBV27, with TRBD2 as a possible D gene (5 bases). The ends were cut back, 6 bases at V and 5 bases at J, with 13 bases in the middle. The CDR3 sequence is 13 residues long. The germline gives CDR1 MNHEY, CDR2 SMNVEV (reference sequence).

The rearrangement links TRBV7-4 to TRBJ2-1, with 14 bases lining up with TRBD2. J was trimmed by 5 bases and V by 5 bases; bases with no gene match: 11. The germline gives CDR1 SGHVT, CDR2 SQSDAQ. The CDR3 sequence is 18 residues long. The CDR3 nucleotides are TGTGCCAGCAGCACTCAAGGGAGGACTAGCGGGAGGAACAATGAGCAGTTCTTC. Its protein product is CASSTQGRTSGRNNEQFF.

V gene TRBV29-1 combines with J gene TRBJ2-1, with no clear D. The CDR3 length is 21 residues. Trimming shortened V by 0 bases and J by 0 bases, and 27 bases separated the two germline ends. The germline gives CDR1 SQVTM, CDR2 ANQGSEA. Here the CDR3 reads CSVEDNPTNLDNDRSYNEQFF. The CDR3 DNA reads TGCAGCGTTGAAGATAACCCCACAAATTTAGACAACGACCGCTCCTACAATGAGCAGTTCTTC.

V and J are TRBV21-1 and TRBJ2-2; the table's D gene call, TRBD1, was not cross checked with the DNA. TRBV21-1 represents a pseudogene. The CDR3 is made up of 12 amino acids. The CDR3 nucleotides read TGTGCCAGCAGCTCAGGGGAGGGGGAGCTGTTTTTT. Translated: CASSSGEGELFF.

V is TRBV5-6 and J is TRBJ2-7; TRBD2 matches 8 bases. CDR1 is SGHDT, CDR2 YYEEEE, per germline. This CDR3 region has 16 residues. V shed 4 bases, J shed 7 bases, and the junction held 16 bases outside the gene matches. The CDR3 nucleotides are TGTGCCAGCAGCCCTCAGCCGGGGACTAGGTCTTGGGAGCAGTACTTC. This encodes CASSPQPGTRSWEQYF.

V and J are TRBV25-1 and TRBJ1-2; 8 positions match TRBD1. The CDR3 contains 13 residues. The V segment lost 3 bases and the J segment 4 bases; nucleotides outside the gene matches: 1. The germline V gene has CDR1 MGHDK and CDR2 SYGVNS. CDR3 nucleotides: TGTGCCAGCAGTGAGGGACAGGCCTATGGCTACACCTTC. Translation: CASSEGQAYGYTF.

The J gene is TRBJ2-1, the V gene TRBV5-1; perhaps TRBD2 as D (5 bases). Looked up from germline, CDR1 is SGHRS and CDR2 is YFSETQ. Trimming removed 4 bases at V and 4 bases at J, with 21 bases between. The CDR3 runs to 17 residues. The CDR3: CASSRKERGGGYNEQFF. The CDR3 region has the DNA TGCGCCAGCAGCCGGAAGGAGCGCGGAGGCGGGTACAATGAGCAGTTCTTC.

The rearrangement links TRBV25-1 to TRBJ1-2; D ambiguous. In germline, CDR1 is MGHDK, CDR2 SYGVNS. V was shortened by 4 bases and J by 7 bases, with 22 bases between the two germline ends. The CDR3 totals 16 residues. The CDR3 loop reads CASSGSREPLGCGYTF. Here the CDR3 DNA reads TGTGCCAGCAGTGGATCTCGGGAGCCCTTGGGCTGTGGCTACACCTTC.

This rearrangement joins TRBV9 to TRBJ2-7; D might be TRBD2 (6 bases). There are 16 residues in the CDR3. V dropped 0 bases and J dropped 7 bases, with 20 bases sitting between them. Germline V gene lookup returns CDR1 SGDLS and CDR2 YYNGEE. CDR3 loop: CASSVGQASELWEQYF. The CDR3 DNA follows: TGTGCCAGCAGCGTAGGTCAGGCTAGCGAGCTGTGGGAGCAGTACTTC.

V usage is TRBV11-2 and J usage is TRBJ2-1; D is perhaps TRBD2 (5 bases). This CDR3 is 16 amino acids long. V shed 1 base and J shed 1 base, with 11 bases lying between them. Germline V gives CDR1 SGHAT, CDR2 FQNNGV. The CDR3 bases are TGTGCCAGCAGCTTAGGCGGGCCCGTTTCCTACAATGAGCAGTTCTTC. It encodes CASSLGGPVSYNEQFF.

DNA of the CDR3: TGTGCCAGCAGCCCCCTAGCGGGAGGGCCTTACGAGCAGTACTTC. Translated, it gives CASSPLAGGPYEQYF. V is TRBV14 and J is TRBJ2-7, with TRBD2 identical over 12 bases. This CDR3 comprises 15 residues. V lost 4 bases and J lost 4; bases outside the gene matches: 5. Germline V gene sequence: CDR1 SGHDN, CDR2 FVKESK.

This clone was seen a single time. The rearrangement joins TRBV4-3 to TRBJ2-7; 11 bases are shared with TRBD2. In germline, CDR1 is LGHNA, CDR2 YSLEER. J was trimmed by 4 bases and V by 1 base; bases with no gene match: 9. This CDR3 has 17 residues. This CDR3 reads CASSQVAFSGRVYEQYF. CDR3 nucleotides: TGCGCCAGCAGCCAAGTCGCGTTTAGCGGGAGGGTTTACGAGCAGTACTTC.

The chain's CDR3 is CAWTSRGNLNYGYTF. CDR3 coding DNA: TGTGCCTGGACCTCTCGGGGAAATTTAAACTATGGCTACACCTTC. The rearrangement links TRBV30 to TRBJ1-2, with D unclear. The CDR3 has 15 residues. V lost 4 bases, J lost 2 bases, and 17 bases lay in between. The V gene's germline CDR1 is GTSNPN and CDR2 SVGIG (reference sequence).

This clone was recorded once. The chain uses TRBV4-1 and TRBJ2-1, with 10 bases aligning to TRBD2. The CDR3 sequence is 18 residues long. V shed 3 bases, J shed 6 bases, and the junction held 14 bases outside the gene matches. Germline V lookup: CDR1 MGHRA, CDR2 YSYEKL. CDR3 DNA: TGCGCCAGCAGCCAGCACAATAGCGGGAGGCCAGTCCCCAATGAGCAGTTCTTC. This codes for CASSQHNSGRPVPNEQFF.

The rearrangement joins TRBV6-5 to TRBJ1-1, with D possibly matching TRBD1 (5 bases). There are 14 residues in the CDR3. CDR1 is MNHEY, CDR2 SVGAGI, per germline. The V end was cut by 6 bases, the J end by 5 bases, with 16 bases between. CDR3 DNA: TGTGCCAGCAGCTACCAACAGGAGGGGACTGAAGCTTTCTTT. Amino acids: CASSYQQEGTEAFF.

The V and J genes are TRBV28 and TRBJ2-1; TRBD1 aligns across 7 bases. CDR1 and CDR2 from the germline V gene are MDHEN and SYDVKM. This CDR3 spans 15 amino acids. V was clipped by 2 bases and J by 2 bases; unmatched bases: 3. The CDR3 coding sequence is TGTGCCAGCAGTTTAGACAGGGCACCCTACAATGAGCAGTTCTTC. It codes for CASSLDRAPYNEQFF.

This chain uses TRBV6-1 with TRBJ2-1; TRBD2 matches 12 bases. After removal of 10 bases from V and 4 bases from J, the junction contained 5 bases not matched to a gene. Looked up from germline, CDR1 is MNHNS and CDR2 is SASEGT. The CDR3 is 14 amino acids. The CDR3 loop reads CATRTSGIYNEQFF. The CDR3 region has the DNA TGTGCCACCCGGACTAGCGGGATTTACAATGAGCAGTTCTTC.

The chain recombines TRBV29-1 with TRBJ2-7; tentatively, D is TRBD2 (5 bases). The CDR3 runs 13 residues. Germline V lookup: CDR1 SQVTM, CDR2 ANQGSEA. The V end lost 3 bases, the J end lost 2 bases, and 11 bases lay between the germline ends. CDR3 bases: TGCAGCGTTGATCGGGGTTGGGCCTACGAGCAGTACTTC. Protein product: CSVDRGWAYEQYF.

The genes are TRBV7-9 and TRBJ1-1, with D hard to call. The CDR3 spans 14 residues. Deletions cut 10 bases from V and 3 bases from J, with 18 bases between. Germline assignment: CDR1 SEHNR and CDR2 FQNEAQ (reference sequence). The CDR3 DNA reads TGTGCCATCCTAGGACTTGGATGGGACACTGAAGCTTTCTTT. This sequence encodes CAILGLGWDTEAFF.

The V gene is TRBV2, the J gene TRBJ1-1; no definite D call. Germline loops: CDR1 SNHLY, CDR2 FYNNEI. The CDR3 loop spans 18 amino acids. With 1 base removed from V and 0 bases from J, the gap between germline ends came to 18 bases. The CDR3 nucleotides read TGTGCCAGCAGTGAAGGGCGGATAGGCACCACTATGAACACTGAAGCTTTCTTT. It encodes CASSEGRIGTTMNTEAFF.

The chain employs TRBV2 and TRBJ2-3, with 8 bases identical to TRBD2. Germline V gene sequence: CDR1 SNHLY, CDR2 FYNNEI. The CDR3 loop spans 14 amino acids. The V and J ends lost 7 bases and 2 bases, in that order; junction bases with no gene match: 5. The CDR3 nucleotides are TGTGCCAGCATTGGACTAGCCGACACAGATACGCAGTATTTT. Residues: CASIGLADTDTQYF.

The chain carries TRBV30 and TRBJ2-3, with TRBD2 identical over 7 bases. Per the germline V gene, CDR1 is GTSNPN and CDR2 is SVGIG (reference sequence). After removal of 0 bases from V and 5 bases from J, the junction contained 17 bases not matched to a gene. This CDR3 is built from 18 residues. The CDR3 protein is CAWSVVGISGFWGDTQYF. CDR3 sequence (DNA): TGTGCCTGGAGTGTAGTCGGAATTAGCGGGTTTTGGGGAGATACGCAGTATTTT.